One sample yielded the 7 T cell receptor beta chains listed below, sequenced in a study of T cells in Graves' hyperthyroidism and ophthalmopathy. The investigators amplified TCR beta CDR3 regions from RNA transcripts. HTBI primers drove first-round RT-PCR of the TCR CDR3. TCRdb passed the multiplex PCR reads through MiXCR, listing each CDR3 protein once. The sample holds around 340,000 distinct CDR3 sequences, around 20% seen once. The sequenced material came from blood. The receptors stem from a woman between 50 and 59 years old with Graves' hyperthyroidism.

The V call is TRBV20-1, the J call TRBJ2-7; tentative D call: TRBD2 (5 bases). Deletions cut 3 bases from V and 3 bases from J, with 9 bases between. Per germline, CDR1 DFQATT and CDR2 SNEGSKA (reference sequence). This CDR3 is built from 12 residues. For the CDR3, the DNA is TGCAGTGCTAGTTTCGGAGGCTACGAGCAGTACTTC. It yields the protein CSASFGGYEQYF.

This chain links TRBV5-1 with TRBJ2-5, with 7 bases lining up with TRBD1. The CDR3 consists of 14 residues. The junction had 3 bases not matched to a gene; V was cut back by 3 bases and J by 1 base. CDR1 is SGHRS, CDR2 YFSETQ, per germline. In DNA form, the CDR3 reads TGCGCCAGCAGCTCGGGACAGCCCCAAGAGACCCAGTACTTC. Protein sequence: CASSSGQPQETQYF.

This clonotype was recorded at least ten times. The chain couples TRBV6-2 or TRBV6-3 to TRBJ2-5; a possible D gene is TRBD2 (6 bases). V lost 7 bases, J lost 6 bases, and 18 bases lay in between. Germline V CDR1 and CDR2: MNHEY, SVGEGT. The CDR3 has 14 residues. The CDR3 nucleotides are TGTGCCAGCACTAATACAGGAGGGTGGAAGACCCAGTACTTC. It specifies CASTNTGGWKTQYF.

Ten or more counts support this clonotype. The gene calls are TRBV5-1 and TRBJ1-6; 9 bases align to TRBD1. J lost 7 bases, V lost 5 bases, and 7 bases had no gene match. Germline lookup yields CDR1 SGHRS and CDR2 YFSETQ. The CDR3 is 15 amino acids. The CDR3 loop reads CASRLRTGENSPLHF. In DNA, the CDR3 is TGCGCCAGCAGACTTCGGACAGGGGAGAATTCACCCCTCCACTTT. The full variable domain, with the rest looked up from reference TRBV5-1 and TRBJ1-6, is KAGVTQTPRYLIKTRGQQVTLSCSPISGHRSVSWYQQTPGQGLQFLFEYFSETQRNKGNFPGRFSGRQFSNSRSEMNVSTLELGDSALYLCASRLRTGENSPLHFGNGTRLTVT.

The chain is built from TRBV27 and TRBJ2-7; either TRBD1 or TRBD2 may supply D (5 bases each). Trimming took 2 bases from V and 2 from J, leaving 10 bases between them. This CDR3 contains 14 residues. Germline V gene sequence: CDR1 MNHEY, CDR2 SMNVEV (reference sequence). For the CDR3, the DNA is TGTGCCAGCAGTTTACCGGGACGGACCTACGAGCAGTACTTC. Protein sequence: CASSLPGRTYEQYF.

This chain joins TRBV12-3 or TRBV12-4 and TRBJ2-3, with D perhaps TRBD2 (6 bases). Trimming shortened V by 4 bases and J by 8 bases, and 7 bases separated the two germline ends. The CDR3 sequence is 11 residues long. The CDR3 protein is CASSWDSTQYF. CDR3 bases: TGTGCCAGCAGTTGGGACTCTACGCAGTATTTT.

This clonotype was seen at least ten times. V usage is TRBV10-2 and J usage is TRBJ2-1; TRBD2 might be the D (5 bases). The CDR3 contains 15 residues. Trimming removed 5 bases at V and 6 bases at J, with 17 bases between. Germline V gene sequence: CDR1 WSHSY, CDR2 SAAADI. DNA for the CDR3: TGCGCCAGCAGTCCGAGTCCCCTAGCCGCCAATGAGCAGTTCTTC. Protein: CASSPSPLAANEQFF.